This TCR beta chain was sequenced in a study of PD-1 blockade in classical Hodgkin lymphoma. Overall study findings and caveats: By C4D1 there was a significant rise in CD4+ TCR diversity but not in CD8+ TCR diversity. Nivolumab starters within 1 year of ASCT were excluded. Complete responders showed a baseline diversity that resembled the diversity of newly diagnosed patients.

The CDR3 is 16 residues long. V gave up 5 bases and J gave up 0 bases, with 16 bases separating them. Germline loops: CDR1 LNHDA, CDR2 SQIVND (reference sequence). The time point here: cycle 4 day 1 (C4D1), after five to seven weeks of nivolumab. With no exception, relapse followed autologous stem cell transplantation in all patients, and brentuximab vedotin exposure varied. With respect to this clone: Its matching antigen is unknown.

Produced via immunoSEQ multiplex PCR; TCRdb's table is partial and in-frame only. The data contain tens of thousands of clones, around nine tenths of them seen just once; the ten biggest clones take up around 2.9%. The chain is built from TRBV19 and TRBJ2-5, with a possible D match to TRBD2 (5 bases). The sequences come from peripheral blood mononuclear cells (PBMCs), collected before the fourth cycle of nivolumab. This sequence was found in a human donor with classical Hodgkin lymphoma. The CDR3 spells CASSYSGSGYQETQYF. DNA of the CDR3: TGTGCCAGTAGTTATAGTGGGTCGGGGTACCAAGAGACCCAGTACTTC.